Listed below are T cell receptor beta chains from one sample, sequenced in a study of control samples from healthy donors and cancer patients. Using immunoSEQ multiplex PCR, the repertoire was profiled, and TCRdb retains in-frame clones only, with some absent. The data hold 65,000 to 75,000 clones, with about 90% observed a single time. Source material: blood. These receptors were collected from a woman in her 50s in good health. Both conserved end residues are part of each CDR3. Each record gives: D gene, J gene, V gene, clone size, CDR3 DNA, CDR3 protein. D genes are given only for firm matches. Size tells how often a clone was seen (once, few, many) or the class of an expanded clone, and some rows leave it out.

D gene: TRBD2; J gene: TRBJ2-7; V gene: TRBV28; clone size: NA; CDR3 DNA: TGTGCCAGCAGTTTATTCTTACTAGCGGGGGCCTACGAGCAGTACTTC; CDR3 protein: CASSLFLLAGAYEQYF
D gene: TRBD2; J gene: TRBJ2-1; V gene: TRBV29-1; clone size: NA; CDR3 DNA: TGCAGCGGAACCCTAGCGGGCGCCTCCTACAATGAGCAGTTCTTC; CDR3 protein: CSGTLAGASYNEQFF
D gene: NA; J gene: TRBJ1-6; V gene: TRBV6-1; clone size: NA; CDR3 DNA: TGTGCCAGCAGTGAATCGGGGTTCGGCACCCTCCACTTT; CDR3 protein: CASSESGFGTLHF
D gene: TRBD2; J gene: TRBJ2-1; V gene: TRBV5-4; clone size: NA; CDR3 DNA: TGTGCCAGCAGGGCGGGGGGGTACAATGAGCAGTTCTTC; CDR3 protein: CASRAGGYNEQFF
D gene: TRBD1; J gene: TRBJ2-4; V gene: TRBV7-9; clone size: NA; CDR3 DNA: TGTGCCAGCAGCTCCTGGACAGGCTTAAACATTCAGTACTTC; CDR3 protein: CASSSWTGLNIQYF
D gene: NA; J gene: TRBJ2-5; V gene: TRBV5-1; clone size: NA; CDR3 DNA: TGCGCCAGCAGCTTGAAAGGGCCGCAGGAAGAGACCCAGTACTTC; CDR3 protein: CASSLKGPQEETQYF
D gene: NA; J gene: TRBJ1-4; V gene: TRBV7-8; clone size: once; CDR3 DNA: TGTGCCAGCAGCTTACGGGAACAGGGCCTGGGGGAAAAACTGTTTTTT; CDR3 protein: CASSLREQGLGEKLFF
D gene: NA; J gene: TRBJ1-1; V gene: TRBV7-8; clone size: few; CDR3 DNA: TGTGCCAGCAGCCCCGAGACCTCTGAAGCTTTCTTT; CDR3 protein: CASSPETSEAFF
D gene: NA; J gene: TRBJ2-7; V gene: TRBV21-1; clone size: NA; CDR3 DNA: TGTGCCAGCAGAATAGCGGGAGGCCCCTACGAGCAGTACTTC; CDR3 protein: CASRIAGGPYEQYF
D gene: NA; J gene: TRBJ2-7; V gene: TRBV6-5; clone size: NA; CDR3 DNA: TGTGCCAGCAACCAAGGTGCCGATAGCTCCTACGAGCAGTACTTC; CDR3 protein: CASNQGADSSYEQYF
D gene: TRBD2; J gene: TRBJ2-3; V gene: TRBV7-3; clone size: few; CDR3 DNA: TGTGCCAGCAGCTTAAAAGGACTAGCGGGAGGCACAGATACGCAGTATTTT; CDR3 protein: CASSLKGLAGGTDTQYF
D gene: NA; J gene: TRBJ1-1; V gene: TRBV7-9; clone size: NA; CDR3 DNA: TGTGCCAGCAGCTTAGCCAACAGGGTGGCTGAAGCTTTCTTT; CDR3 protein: CASSLANRVAEAFF
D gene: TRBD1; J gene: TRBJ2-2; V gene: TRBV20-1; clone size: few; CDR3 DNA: TGCAGTGCTAGTGGACAGGGGGCGCGCACCGGGGAGCTGTTTTTT; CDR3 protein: CSASGQGARTGELFF
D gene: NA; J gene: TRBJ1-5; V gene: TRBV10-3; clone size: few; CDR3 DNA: TGTGCCATCAGTGAGACTATGCTCAATCAGCCCCAGCATTTT; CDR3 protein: CAISETMLNQPQHF
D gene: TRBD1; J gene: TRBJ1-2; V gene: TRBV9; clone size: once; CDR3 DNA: TGTGCCAGCAGTGACAGGGTTGGAGGCTACACCTTC; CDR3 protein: CASSDRVGGYTF
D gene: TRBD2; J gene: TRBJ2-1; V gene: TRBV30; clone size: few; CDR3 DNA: TGTGCCTGGAGGGGGGGGAAGAACGCATTGTCGTACTACAATGAGCAGTTCTTC; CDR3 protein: CAWRGGKNALSYYNEQFF
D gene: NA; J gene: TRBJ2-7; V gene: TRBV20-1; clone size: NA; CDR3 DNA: TGCAGTGCCCGGGGTTACGAGCAGTACTTC; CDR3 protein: CSARGYEQYF
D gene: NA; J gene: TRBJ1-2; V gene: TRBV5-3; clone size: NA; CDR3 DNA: TGTGCCAGAAGCCCATCCTTGGCGGGGAATGGCTACACCTTC; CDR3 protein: CARSPSLAGNGYTF
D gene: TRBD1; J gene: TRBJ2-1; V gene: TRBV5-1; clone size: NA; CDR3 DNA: TGCGCCAGCAGCTTCGGGACAGGGTACAATGAGCAGTTCTTC; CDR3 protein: CASSFGTGYNEQFF
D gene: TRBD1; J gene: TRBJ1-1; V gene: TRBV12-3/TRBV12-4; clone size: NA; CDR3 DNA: TGTGCCAGCAGTTTTGACAGGGGAACTGAAGCTTTCTTT; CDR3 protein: CASSFDRGTEAFF
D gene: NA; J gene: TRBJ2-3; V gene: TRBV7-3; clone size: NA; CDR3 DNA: TGTGCCAGCAGCTTAACGAGGGTTAGCACAGATACGCAGTATTTT; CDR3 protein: CASSLTRVSTDTQYF
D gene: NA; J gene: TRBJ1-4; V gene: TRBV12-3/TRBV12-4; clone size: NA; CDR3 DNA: TGTGCCAGCAGCCGAGCAACTAATGAAAAACTGTTTTTT; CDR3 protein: CASSRATNEKLFF
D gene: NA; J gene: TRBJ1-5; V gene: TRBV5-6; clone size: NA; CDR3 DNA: TGTGCCAGCACCCTCTACTCGAGCAATCAGCCCCAGCATTTT; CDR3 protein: CASTLYSSNQPQHF
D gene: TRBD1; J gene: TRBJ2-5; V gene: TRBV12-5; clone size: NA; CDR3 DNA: TGTGCTAGTGGTTTGCCCGACAGGGGCGTAGAGACCCAGTACTTC; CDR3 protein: CASGLPDRGVETQYF
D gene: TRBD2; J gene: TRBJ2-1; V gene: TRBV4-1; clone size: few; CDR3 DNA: TGCGCCAGCAGCCAAGATGGGCTAGCGGGGGAGTCCTACAATGAGCAGTTCTTC; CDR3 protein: CASSQDGLAGESYNEQFF
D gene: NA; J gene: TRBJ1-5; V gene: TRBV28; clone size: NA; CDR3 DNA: TGTGCCAGCAGCCTGCGGGCAGAGAGCAATCAGCCCCAGCATTTT; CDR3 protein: CASSLRAESNQPQHF
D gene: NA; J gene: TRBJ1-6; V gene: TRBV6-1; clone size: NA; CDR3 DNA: TGTGCCAGCAGTGAATTTTTAGGGGGATCCTATAATTCACCCCTCCACTTT; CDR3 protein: CASSEFLGGSYNSPLHF
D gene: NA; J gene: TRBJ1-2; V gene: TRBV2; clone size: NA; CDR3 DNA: TGTGCCAGCAGTGAAGAGGATAACTATGGCTACACCTTC; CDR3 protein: CASSEEDNYGYTF
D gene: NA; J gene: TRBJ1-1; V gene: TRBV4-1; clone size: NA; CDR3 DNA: TGCGCCAGCAGCCAAGAGATAGGGGCAAGGTCCACTGAAGCTTTCTTT; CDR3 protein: CASSQEIGARSTEAFF
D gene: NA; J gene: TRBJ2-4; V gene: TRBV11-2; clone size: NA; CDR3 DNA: TGTGCCAGCAGCTTATCCGAAGTTCAGTACTTC; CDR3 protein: CASSLSEVQYF
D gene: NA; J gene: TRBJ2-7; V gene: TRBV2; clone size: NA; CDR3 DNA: TGTGCCAGCCGGGGCCCCTCTAGGCGTCAGGAGCAGTACTTC; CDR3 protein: CASRGPSRRQEQYF
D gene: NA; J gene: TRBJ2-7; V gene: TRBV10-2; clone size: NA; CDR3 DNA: TGCGCCAGCAGCCCGGGACAATTCTTCGAGCAGTACTTC; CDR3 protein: CASSPGQFFEQYF
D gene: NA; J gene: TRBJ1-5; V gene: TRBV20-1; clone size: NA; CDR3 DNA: TGCAGTGCTGGGACTCAGCCCCAGCATTTT; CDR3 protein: CSAGTQPQHF
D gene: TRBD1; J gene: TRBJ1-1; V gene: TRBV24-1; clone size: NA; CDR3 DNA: TGTGCCACCAGTGACGAGCCGGGACAGGGTGGAGGAGCTTTCTTT; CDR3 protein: CATSDEPGQGGGAFF
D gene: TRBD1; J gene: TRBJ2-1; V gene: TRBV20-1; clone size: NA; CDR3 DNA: TGCAGTGCTAGTCTCGTGGGACAGGGTGGGTCCTACAATGAGCAGTTCTTC; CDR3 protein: CSASLVGQGGSYNEQFF
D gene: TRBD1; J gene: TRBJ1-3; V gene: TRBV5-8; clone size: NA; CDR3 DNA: TGTGCCAGCAGCTTCACAAGAGAGGGGGCTTACTCTGGAAACACCATATATTTT; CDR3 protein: CASSFTREGAYSGNTIYF
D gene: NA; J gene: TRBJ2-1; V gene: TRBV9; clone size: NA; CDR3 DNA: TGTGCCAGCAGCGTAGAAATCCTACCCTACAATGAGCAGTTCTTC; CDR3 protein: CASSVEILPYNEQFF
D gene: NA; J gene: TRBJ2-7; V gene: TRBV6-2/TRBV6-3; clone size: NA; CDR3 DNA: TGTGCCAGCAGTACCGCGGGTGGGGGAACCTACGAGCAGTACTTC; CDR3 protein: CASSTAGGGTYEQYF
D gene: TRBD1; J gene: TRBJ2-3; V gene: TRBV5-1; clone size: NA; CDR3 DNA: TGCGCCAGCAGCCTGGACAGGGGGGGCACAGATACGCAGTATTTT; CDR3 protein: CASSLDRGGTDTQYF
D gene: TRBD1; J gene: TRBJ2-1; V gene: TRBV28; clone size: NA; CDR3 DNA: TGTGCCAGCAGTACTCGACAGGGGCCCCGAATGAATGAGCAGTTCTTC; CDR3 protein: CASSTRQGPRMNEQFF